This passage covers 29 T cell receptor beta chains from one sample sequenced in a study of T-cell memory formation after mild COVID-19. Via MiXCR, TCRdb re-called the 5' RACE reads, giving one row per CDR3 protein. Of around 100,000 distinct CDR3 sequences in the sample, 11% were seen once. The sequenced material came from PBMCs or a T cell subset sorted from them (not recorded which). These receptors originate from a man aged 18 to 30 who had mild COVID-19 (a few samples of this study predate the infection). Cell type and time point are not known.

This clonotype came up many times. The rearrangement joins TRBV4-3 to TRBJ2-7; D is possibly TRBD2 (6 bases). This CDR3 has 15 residues. The V and J ends lost 2 bases and 0 bases respectively, with 11 bases between them. Germline V lookup: CDR1 LGHNA, CDR2 YSLEER. The CDR3: CASSQRREDSYEQYF. In nucleotides, the CDR3 is TGCGCCAGCAGCCAAAGGAGGGAGGACTCCTACGAGCAGTACTTC.

The sample holds a few counts of this clonotype. The chain uses TRBV4-1 and TRBJ2-2; D might be TRBD1 (6 bases). This CDR3 region has 13 residues. From germline, CDR1 is MGHRA and CDR2 YSYEKL. Trimming removed 8 bases at V and 4 bases at J, with 11 bases between. In DNA form, the CDR3 reads TGCGCCAGCGGCTGGACAGTCACCGGGGAGCTGTTTTTT. It is translated as CASGWTVTGELFF.

The rearrangement links TRBV4-3 to TRBJ2-3; a possible D gene is TRBD2 (5 bases). The CDR3 covers 14 residues. Germline V gene sequence: CDR1 LGHNA, CDR2 YSLEER. Deletions cut 3 bases from V and 6 bases from J, with 13 bases between. Here the CDR3 reads CASSHNSPGDTQYF. CDR3 coding DNA: TGCGCCAGCAGCCATAACTCGCCGGGGGATACGCAGTATTTT.

The chain is built from TRBV7-2 and TRBJ2-1, with TRBD2 matching 14 bases. This CDR3 is 19 amino acids long. After removal of 4 bases from V and 4 bases from J, the junction contained 12 bases not matched to a gene. Germline V CDR1 and CDR2: SGHTA, FQGNSA. CDR3 in DNA: TGTGCCAGCAGCTCCCGGGCGACTAGCGGGAGGGCCTTGTACAATGAGCAGTTCTTC. Amino acids: CASSSRATSGRALYNEQFF.

This clonotype was seen more than once but under ten times. The rearrangement uses TRBV7-2 and TRBJ2-1, with D unclear. Germline V gene lookup returns CDR1 SGHTA and CDR2 FQGNSA. The CDR3 covers 15 residues. V lost 8 bases, J lost 0 bases, and 14 bases lay in between. This CDR3 reads CASLVSAGSYNEQFF. The CDR3 DNA follows: TGTGCCAGCCTCGTTAGTGCAGGCTCCTACAATGAGCAGTTCTTC. Complete variable domain (other parts from reference TRBV7-2 and TRBJ2-1): GAGVSQSPSNKVTEKGKDVELRCDPISGHTALYWYRQSLGQGLEFLIYFQGNSAPDKSGLPSDRFSAERTGGSVSTLTIQRTQQEDSAVYLCASLVSAGSYNEQFFGPGTRLTVL.

The rearrangement joins TRBV7-2 to TRBJ2-7; D gene unclear. V lost 2 bases and J lost 5, with 22 bases in between. From germline, CDR1 is SGHTA and CDR2 FQGNSA. CDR3 size: 17 residues. CDR3 in DNA: TGTGCCAGCAGCTTATACCCTATTCCGGCCAGGCCAGACGAGCAGTACGTC. Translating gives CASSLYPIPARPDEQYV.

This clonotype was observed a few times. This chain connects TRBV12-3 or TRBV12-4 to TRBJ2-5, with D hard to call. The CDR3 has 13 amino acids. The V end lost 6 bases, the J end lost 3 bases, and 11 bases lay between the germline ends. The CDR3 reads CASSRTVKETQYF. The CDR3 nucleotides are TGTGCCAGCAGCCGTACCGTAAAAGAGACCCAGTACTTC.

This clonotype was counted only a few times. The chain recombines TRBV11-2 with TRBJ2-7, with TRBD1 matching 7 bases. J lost 7 bases, V lost 6 bases, and 15 bases had no gene match. The CDR3 is 15 amino acids. Germline loops: CDR1 SGHAT, CDR2 FQNNGV. CDR3 residues: CASRNTGVGAWEQYF. The CDR3 DNA follows: TGTGCCAGCAGAAATACAGGGGTCGGGGCTTGGGAGCAGTACTTC.

This clonotype was observed a few times. The gene calls are TRBV4-2 and TRBJ1-2, with 8 bases matching TRBD1. The CDR3 sequence is 16 residues long. V was clipped by 4 bases and J by 6 bases; unmatched bases: 13. Per germline, CDR1 LGHNA and CDR2 YNFKEQ. In nucleotides, the CDR3 is TGTGCCAGCAGCCCCGCTTATGGGCAGGGGGCCCATGGCTACACCTTC. Translating it yields CASSPAYGQGAHGYTF.

This clonotype was counted only a few times. The genes are TRBV4-1 and TRBJ1-2, with D hard to call. The V end was cut by 3 bases, the J end by 2 bases, with 10 bases between. The CDR3 spans 14 residues. Germline assignment: CDR1 MGHRA and CDR2 YSYEKL. This CDR3 is CASSQGLGNYGYTF. Here the CDR3 DNA reads TGCGCCAGCAGCCAGGGTCTGGGGAACTATGGCTACACCTTC.

V is TRBV20-1 and J is TRBJ1-1; D gene uncertain. The CDR3 runs 14 residues. Trimming removed 0 bases at V and 6 bases at J, with 14 bases between. Germline CDR1 reads DFQATT; CDR2 reads SNEGSKA (reference sequence). This CDR3 reads CSARDTDTPAEAFF. The CDR3 bases are TGCAGTGCTAGAGATACAGACACCCCAGCTGAAGCTTTCTTT.

This clonotype was picked up a small number of times. The CDR3 region is CASSYGTDYGYTF. The CDR3 region has the DNA TGTGCCAGCAGTTACGGGACGGATTATGGCTACACCTTC. The chain employs TRBV6-5 and TRBJ1-2; a weak D match, TRBD1 (5 bases). Germline CDR1 MNHEY, CDR2 SVGAGI. The V and J ends lost 2 bases and 5 bases respectively, with 9 bases between them. The CDR3 is 13 residues long.

In this sample, this clonotype turned up a few times. This chain uses TRBV7-3 with TRBJ1-2; D is ambiguous. The CDR3 spans 15 residues. The V end lost 1 base, the J end lost 6 bases, and 15 bases lay between the germline ends. The V gene's germline CDR1 is SGHTA and CDR2 FQGTGA. The CDR3 nucleotides are TGTGCCAGCAGCTTAATCGCAGCCTCTAAGGATGGCTACACCTTC. Its translation is CASSLIAASKDGYTF.

This clonotype was detected many times. The chain links TRBV12-3 or TRBV12-4 to TRBJ2-5; D possibly matches TRBD1 or TRBD2 (5 bases each). This CDR3 comprises 17 residues. Trimming removed 4 bases from V and 0 bases from J, with 18 bases in between. CDR3 amino acids: CASSWAFPGTNQETQYF. CDR3 in DNA: TGTGCCAGCAGTTGGGCTTTCCCCGGGACGAACCAAGAGACCCAGTACTTC.

This rearrangement joins TRBV6-5 to TRBJ2-7; D is ambiguous. Germline values: CDR1 MNHEY, CDR2 SVGAGI. This CDR3 spans 14 amino acids. Trimming removed 0 bases at V and 3 bases at J, with 9 bases between. The CDR3 nucleotides read TGTGCCAGCAGTTACTCCTCGGCCCTCTACGAGCAGTACTTC. Encoded protein: CASSYSSALYEQYF.

This clonotype was found a few times. V and J are TRBV10-3 and TRBJ2-7; D call uncertain. V was pared by 4 bases and J by 7 bases, with 23 bases between. The CDR3 extends over 16 amino acids. Germline values: CDR1 ENHRY, CDR2 SYGVKD. The CDR3 nucleotides are TGTGCCATCAGTGGGTCCCCTTGGACCGAGCTACGAGAGCAGTACGTC. Protein sequence: CAISGSPWTELREQYV.

The chain combines TRBV12-3 or TRBV12-4 with TRBJ1-1; D is possibly TRBD1 (5 bases). The V and J ends lost 9 bases and 6 bases respectively, with 11 bases between them. The CDR3 has 11 residues. The CDR3 sequence is CASSEGSEAFF. The CDR3 bases are TGTGCCAGTTCCGAGGGGTCTGAAGCTTTCTTT.

This clonotype was observed at least ten times. This chain joins TRBV10-3 and TRBJ2-1; tentative D call: TRBD2 (5 bases). This CDR3 region has 16 residues. Trimming took off 4 bases at V and 0 bases at J, with 13 bases between the two ends. Germline V gene sequence: CDR1 ENHRY, CDR2 SYGVKD. This CDR3 reads CAISVTGSDSYNEQFF. The CDR3 nucleotides are TGTGCCATCAGTGTAACGGGGTCTGACTCCTACAATGAGCAGTTCTTC.

V and J are TRBV9 and TRBJ2-7; 11 positions agree with TRBD1. The ends lost 3 bases at V and 7 bases at J; junction bases unmatched: 6. CDR1 is SGDLS, CDR2 YYNGEE, per germline. The CDR3 is made up of 14 amino acids. CDR3 sequence (DNA): TGTGCCAGCAGCGCCGCGGGACAGGGGGTTGAGCAGTACTTC. Residues: CASSAAGQGVEQYF.

This clonotype was observed many times. The chain has TRBV7-9 and TRBJ2-7, with TRBD1 identical over 7 bases. Trimming took 4 bases from V and 1 from J; bases not matched to a gene: 13. This CDR3 has 17 residues. Germline loops: CDR1 SEHNR, CDR2 FQNEAQ (reference sequence). CDR3 nucleotides: TGTGCCAGCAGCTCGAGGGGGCGACAGGGAAGGTCCTACGAGCAGTACTTC. Translating gives CASSSRGRQGRSYEQYF.

V is TRBV5-1 and J is TRBJ1-5; 12 bases line up with TRBD1. The CDR3 is 17 residues long. In germline, CDR1 is SGHRS, CDR2 YFSETQ. V lost 4 bases, J lost 0 bases, and 5 bases stayed unmatched. CDR3 protein: CASSPGQGAYSNQPQHF. CDR3 DNA: TGCGCCAGCAGCCCGGGACAGGGGGCTTATAGCAATCAGCCCCAGCATTTT.

This clonotype has a count of ten or more. CDR3 DNA: TGTGCCAGTAGTACCCCCTACAGCTATCCGAACACCGGGGAGCTGTTTTTT. It translates to CASSTPYSYPNTGELFF. The chain joins TRBV19 to TRBJ2-2; D gene uncertain. Between the trimmed V and J ends, which lost 4 bases and 0 bases, there was a span of 15 bases. This CDR3 spans 17 amino acids. CDR1 is LNHDA, CDR2 SQIVND, per germline (reference sequence).

Here the CDR3 DNA reads TGTGCCACCAGCAGAGATCCCCGGGAGTCTGATCAGCCCCAGCATTTT. Residues: CATSRDPRESDQPQHF. This chain connects TRBV15 to TRBJ1-5; D uncertain. The V end was cut by 0 bases, the J end by 5 bases, with 14 bases between. The CDR3 extends over 16 amino acids. The germline V gene encodes CDR1 LNHNV and CDR2 YYDKDF (reference sequence).

This clonotype occurred a few times. The V call is TRBV4-1, the J call TRBJ2-2, with D perhaps matching TRBD1 or TRBD2 (5 bases each). Trimming removed 7 bases from V and 2 bases from J, with 8 bases in between. Germline V gene data show CDR1 as MGHRA and CDR2 as YSYEKL. The CDR3 covers 13 residues. The CDR3 here is CASTGTNTGELFF. CDR3 coding DNA: TGCGCCAGCACGGGGACCAACACCGGGGAGCTGTTTTTT.

In this sample, this clonotype turned up a few times. The chain couples TRBV4-1 to TRBJ2-7; D uncertain. The CDR3 runs to 13 residues. CDR1 and CDR2 from the germline V gene are MGHRA and YSYEKL. V lost 4 bases to trimming and J lost 3 bases, with 10 bases between them. DNA for the CDR3: TGCGCCAGCAGCCCCGACAAGATCTACGAGCAGTACTTC. Its protein is CASSPDKIYEQYF.

The chain links TRBV27 to TRBJ1-5, with D perhaps matching TRBD1 (6 bases). Germline CDR1 and CDR2: MNHEY and SMNVEV (reference sequence). This CDR3 is built from 15 residues. V was pared by 3 bases and J by 1 base, with 10 bases between. CDR3 amino acids: CASSFRGASNQPQHF. The CDR3 DNA is TGTGCCAGCAGTTTCAGGGGAGCGAGCAATCAGCCCCAGCATTTT.

This chain joins TRBV7-9 and TRBJ1-6; TRBD1 might be the D (6 bases). Trimming removed 1 base at V and 6 bases at J, with 13 bases between. The CDR3 consists of 16 residues. CDR1 is SEHNR, CDR2 FQNEAQ, per germline (reference sequence). This chain's CDR3 is CASSLVGQGINSPLHF. CDR3 nucleotide sequence: TGTGCCAGCAGCTTAGTGGGCCAGGGGATTAATTCACCCCTCCACTTT.

V usage is TRBV12-3 or TRBV12-4 and J usage is TRBJ2-7, with D tentatively TRBD1 (5 bases). This CDR3 has 12 amino acids. V shed 5 bases and J shed 3 bases, with 8 bases lying between them. Written as DNA, the CDR3 is TGTGCCAGCAGTCCGGACAACTACGAGCAGTACTTC. Translation gives CASSPDNYEQYF.

The chain couples TRBV28 to TRBJ2-7; 7 nucleotides line up with TRBD1. The CDR3 runs 14 residues. Germline CDR1 reads MDHEN; CDR2 reads SYDVKM. V lost 3 bases and J lost 2; bases outside the gene matches: 4. The CDR3 DNA reads as TGTGCCAGCAGTTTGACAGGGACGACCTACGAGCAGTACGTC. It yields the protein CASSLTGTTYEQYV.